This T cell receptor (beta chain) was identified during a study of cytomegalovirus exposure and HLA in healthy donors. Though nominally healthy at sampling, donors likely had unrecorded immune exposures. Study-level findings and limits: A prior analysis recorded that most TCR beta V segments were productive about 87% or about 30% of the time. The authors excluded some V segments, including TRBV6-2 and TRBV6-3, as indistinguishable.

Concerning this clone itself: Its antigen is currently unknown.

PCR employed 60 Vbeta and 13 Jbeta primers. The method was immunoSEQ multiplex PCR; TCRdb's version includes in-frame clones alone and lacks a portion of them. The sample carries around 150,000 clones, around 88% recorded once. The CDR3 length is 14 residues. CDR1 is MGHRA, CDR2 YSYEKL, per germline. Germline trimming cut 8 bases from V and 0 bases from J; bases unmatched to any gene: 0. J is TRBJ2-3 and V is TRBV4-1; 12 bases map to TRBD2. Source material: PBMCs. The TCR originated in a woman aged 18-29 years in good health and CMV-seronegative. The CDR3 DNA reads TGCGCCAGCGGGACTAGCGGGAGCACAGATACGCAGTATTTT. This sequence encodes CASGTSGSTDTQYF.